The clone carrying this T cell receptor beta chain was observed a handful of times. CDR3 length: 15 residues. The trim removed 4 bases at V and 2 bases at J, leaving 0 bases unmatched. Germline-derived CDR1 and CDR2 are LNHDA and SQIVND (reference sequence). This record belongs to a study of blood T cell repertoires in COVID-19. As for the study in general: The samples span acute and convalescent COVID-19 from the United States, Italy and Spain. PBMCs, B-cell-depleted T cells, or T cells provided the cDNA or gDNA that made up the material.

Methods used by the authors: Cell counts per sample came from amplifying reference gene primers. Generated by immunoSEQ multiplex PCR, the TCRdb table keeps only in-frame clones and is missing some. The D gene and trimming were derived from the DNA, and the V and J assignments and clone size from that table. The sample has about 14,000 clones, about 75% seen once. V is TRBV19 and J is TRBJ2-1; 12 positions agree with TRBD2. Sequencing was carried out using peripheral blood. The TCR comes from a woman aged 80 or over with acute or convalescent COVID-19. The CDR3 sequence is CASSTSGGAYNEQFF. In nucleotides, the CDR3 is TGTGCCAGTAGTACTAGCGGGGGGGCCTACAATGAGCAGTTCTTC.